The source of this T cell receptor (beta chain) is a study of Ad26.COV2.S vaccination and SARS-CoV-2 variants. Across the whole study: Donor got 5x10^10 or 1x10^11 viral particles of Ad26.COV2.S. Study observations and caveats: Vaccinated and placebo-treated recipients had similar non-spike TCR breadth. Substantial breadth was reported for post-vaccination spike-specific CD8+ and CD4+ T cells.

Measured with immunoSEQ multiplex PCR; TCRdb has only the in-frame clones, and not every one. The sample has about 280,000 clones; about 90% are singletons. As to treatment: around 19 received Ad26.COV2.S at low or high dose, single or two shots; roughly five received placebo; per-sample allocation not given. Sampling was performed 63 days after the first vaccine or placebo injection. SARS-CoV-2 spike from the Wuhan strain was encoded by the vaccine, an Ad26 vector. To note about this clone: Its matching antigen is unknown.

The length of the CDR3 is 15 residues. In germline, CDR1 is LNHDA, CDR2 SQIVND (reference sequence). J was trimmed by 2 bases and V by 2 bases; bases with no gene match: 6. The V and J genes are TRBV19 and TRBJ2-7; 7 bases agree with TRBD1. This clonotype was obtained from a person aged 18-60 years who received the Ad26.COV2.S COVID-19 vaccine or a placebo. Sequencing used peripheral blood, obtained in a trial of Ad26.COV2.S vaccine versus placebo. The CDR3 here is CASSILADRTYEQYF. CDR3 DNA: TGTGCCAGTAGTATACTCGCGGACAGGACCTACGAGCAGTACTTC.